This TCR beta chain was retrieved from a study of early T cells in non-severe SARS-CoV-2 infection (TCRdb year 2021). With respect to the entire study: TCR sequencing used bulk RNA from unsorted whole blood, so alpha and beta chains could not be paired.

This was a case-control study nested in a cohort of healthcare workers in London, UK, who had nasopharyngeal swab PCR tests and blood samples taken every week. Between 23 and 31 March 2020, the week of the UK lockdown, healthcare workers were enrolled and then followed up weekly for as long as 16 weeks. Spanning cysteine to phenylalanine, the CDR3 consists of 13 amino acids. Only CDR3 DNA is held: 39 bases, read in frame from base 1. V is reduced by 5 bases and J by 5 bases, leaving a spacing of 14 bases between them. From a lookup of the germline V gene (reference sequence), CDR1 and CDR2 are SGHNT and YYREEE. Details on this clonotype: The specificity of this receptor is unknown. Base qualities were left out, and no much larger clone turns up one base away.

The method behind the library was 5' RACE. For sequencing, a NextSeq 500 was employed. The TCR library protocol attached unique molecular identifiers to individual cDNA molecules to correct for sequencing error and PCR bias. Sequencing covered both TCR alpha and beta chains, and within each sample the abundances of alpha and beta sequences were tightly co-correlated. Under the source paper's analysis protocol: Decombinator V4 was used to annotate TCR sequences for V gene, J gene and CDR3. TCRs were defined as expanded if a significant change between any two time points was detected under a Poisson model with p below 0.0001. Abundances of TCRs were expressed as counts per million after normalisation to the total number of TCRs sequenced in each sample. TRAV1-2 paired with TRAJ12, TRAJ20 or TRAJ33 defined MAIT TCRs, while TRAV10 paired with TRAJ18 defined iNKT TCRs. A search of VDJdb, accessed on 1 November 2021, was run for TCRs annotated to CMV, EBV and SARS-CoV-2, with TCRs annotated for multiple antigens excluded. TCRdb cleaned the public reads at Q25 with fastp, built clones with MiXCR and kept in-frame beta chains. CDR3 protein sequences are deduplicated, and each keeps its most common genes and DNA. The V and J calls and clone size are TCRdb's, not the authors'. This sample holds roughly 35,000 distinct CDR3 sequences; approximately 6.9% were observed only once. The top ten clones comprise approximately 4% of the sample.

Results the study describes overall, beyond this receptor: VDJdb matching was skewed toward anti-spike CD8 responses and likely underestimated virus-specific expansions by missing private and CD4 specificities.

The sequence joins TRBV5-4 to TRBJ2-7; the D gene lacks a confident call. This clonotype was sampled from an adult who was a healthcare worker with PCR-confirmed SARS-CoV-2 infection or an uninfected control (not recorded which). Material for sequencing was whole blood. The CDR3 region: CASRRVPDHEQYF. Here is the DNA: TGTGCCAGCAGAAGAGTGCCCGACCACGAGCAGTACTTC.